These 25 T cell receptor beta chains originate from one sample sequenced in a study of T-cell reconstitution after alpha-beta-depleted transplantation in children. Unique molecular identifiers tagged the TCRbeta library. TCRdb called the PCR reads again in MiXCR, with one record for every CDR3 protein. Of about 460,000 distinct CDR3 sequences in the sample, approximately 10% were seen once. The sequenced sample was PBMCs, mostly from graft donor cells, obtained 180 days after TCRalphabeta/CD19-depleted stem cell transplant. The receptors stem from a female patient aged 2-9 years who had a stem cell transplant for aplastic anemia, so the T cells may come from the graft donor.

This CDR3 is CSAISSPSGRAGSYEQYF. The CDR3 DNA reads TGCAGTGCTATATCATCCCCTAGCGGGAGGGCCGGCTCCTACGAGCAGTACTTC. V gene TRBV20-1 combines with J gene TRBJ2-7, with TRBD2 matching 12 bases. J lost 0 bases, V lost 4 bases, and 13 bases had no gene match. The germline gives CDR1 DFQATT, CDR2 SNEGSKA (reference sequence). The CDR3 runs 18 residues.

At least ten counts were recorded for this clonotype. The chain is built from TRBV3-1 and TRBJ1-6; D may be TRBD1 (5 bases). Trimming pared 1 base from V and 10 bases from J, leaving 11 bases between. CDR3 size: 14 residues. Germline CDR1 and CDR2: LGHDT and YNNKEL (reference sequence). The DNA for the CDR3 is TGTGCCAGCAGCCAAGGACAGCGGGCCTCACCCCTCCACTTT. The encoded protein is CASSQGQRASPLHF.

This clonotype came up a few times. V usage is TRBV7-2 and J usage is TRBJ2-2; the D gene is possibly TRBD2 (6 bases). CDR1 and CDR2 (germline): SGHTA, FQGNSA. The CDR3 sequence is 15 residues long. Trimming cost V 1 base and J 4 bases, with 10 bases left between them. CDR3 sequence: CASSLGVAVTGELFF. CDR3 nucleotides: TGTGCCAGCAGCTTAGGGGTAGCGGTCACCGGGGAGCTGTTTTTT. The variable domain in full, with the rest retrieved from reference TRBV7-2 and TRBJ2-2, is GAGVSQSPSNKVTEKGKDVELRCDPISGHTALYWYRQSLGQGLEFLIYFQGNSAPDKSGLPSDRFSAERTGGSVSTLTIQRTQQEDSAVYLCASSLGVAVTGELFFGEGSRLTVL.

Here the CDR3 reads CASSTHSGRAIEQFF. DNA for the CDR3: TGTGCCAGCAGTACCCATAGCGGGAGGGCGATTGAGCAGTTCTTC. The J gene is TRBJ2-1, the V gene TRBV28, with 11 bases aligning to TRBD2. Germline-derived CDR1 and CDR2 are MDHEN and SYDVKM. Germline trimming cut 5 bases from V and 9 bases from J; bases unmatched to any gene: 9. This CDR3 has 15 residues.

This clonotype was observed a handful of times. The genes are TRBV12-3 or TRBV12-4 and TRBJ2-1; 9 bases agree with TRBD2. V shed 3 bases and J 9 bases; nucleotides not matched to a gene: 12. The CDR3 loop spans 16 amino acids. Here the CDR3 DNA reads TGTGCCAGCAGTTTTGGAGCGGGAGGCCCTTTTCGTGAGCAGTTCTTC. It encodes CASSFGAGGPFREQFF.

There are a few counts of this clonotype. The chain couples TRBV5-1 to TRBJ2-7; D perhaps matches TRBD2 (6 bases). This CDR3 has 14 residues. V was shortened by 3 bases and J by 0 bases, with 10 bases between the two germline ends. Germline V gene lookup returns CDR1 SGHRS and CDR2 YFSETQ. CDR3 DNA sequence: TGCGCCAGCAGCTACCGGGGGTTCTCCTACGAGCAGTACTTC. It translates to CASSYRGFSYEQYF.

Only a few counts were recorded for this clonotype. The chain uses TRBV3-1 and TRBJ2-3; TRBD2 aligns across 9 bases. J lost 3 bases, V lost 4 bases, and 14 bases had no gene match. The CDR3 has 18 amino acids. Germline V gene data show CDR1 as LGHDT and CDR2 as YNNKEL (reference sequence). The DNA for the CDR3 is TGTGCCAGCAGCCGCAGAAGCTCAAGCGGGGGGCGTACAGATACGCAGTATTTT. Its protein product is CASSRRSSSGGRTDTQYF.

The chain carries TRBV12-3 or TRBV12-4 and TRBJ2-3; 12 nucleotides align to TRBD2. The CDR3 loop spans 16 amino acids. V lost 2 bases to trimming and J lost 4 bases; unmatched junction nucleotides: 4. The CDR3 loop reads CASSLSSGGAADTQYF. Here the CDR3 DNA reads TGTGCCAGCAGTTTATCTAGCGGGGGGGCGGCAGATACGCAGTATTTT.

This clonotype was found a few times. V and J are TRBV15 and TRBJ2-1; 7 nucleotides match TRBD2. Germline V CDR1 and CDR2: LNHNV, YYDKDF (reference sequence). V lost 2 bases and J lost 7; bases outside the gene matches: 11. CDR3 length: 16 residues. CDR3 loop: CATSRPTSATTNEQFF. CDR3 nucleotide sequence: TGTGCCACCAGCAGACCTACTAGCGCCACCACTAATGAGCAGTTCTTC.

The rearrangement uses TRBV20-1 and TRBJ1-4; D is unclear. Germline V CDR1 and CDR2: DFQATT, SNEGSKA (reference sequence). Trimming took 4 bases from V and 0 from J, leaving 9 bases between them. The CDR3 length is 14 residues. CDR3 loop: CSAKVASTNEKLFF. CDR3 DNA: TGCAGTGCTAAAGTCGCCTCAACTAATGAAAAACTGTTTTTT.

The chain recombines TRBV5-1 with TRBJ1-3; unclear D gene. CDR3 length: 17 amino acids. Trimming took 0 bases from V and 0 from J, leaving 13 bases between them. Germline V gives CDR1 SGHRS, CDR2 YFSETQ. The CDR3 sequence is CASSLEGRPLSGNTIYF. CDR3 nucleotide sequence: TGCGCCAGCAGCTTGGAAGGCAGACCGCTCTCTGGAAACACCATATATTTT.

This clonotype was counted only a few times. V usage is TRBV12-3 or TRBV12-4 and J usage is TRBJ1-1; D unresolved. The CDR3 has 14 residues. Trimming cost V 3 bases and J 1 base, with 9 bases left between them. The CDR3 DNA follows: TGTGCCAGCAGTTTGGGAGTAGGGAACACTGAAGCTTTCTTT. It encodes CASSLGVGNTEAFF.

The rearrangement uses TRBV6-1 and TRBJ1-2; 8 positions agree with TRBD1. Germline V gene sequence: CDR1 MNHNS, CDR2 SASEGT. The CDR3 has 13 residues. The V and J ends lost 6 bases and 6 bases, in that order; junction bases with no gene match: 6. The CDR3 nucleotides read TGTGCCAGCAGGGGCGGACAGGGCCATGGCTACACCTTC. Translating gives CASRGGQGHGYTF.

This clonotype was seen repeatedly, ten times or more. Here the CDR3 reads CASSSGGTLSDLTDTQYF. CDR3 nucleotides: TGTGCCAGCAGCTCCGGAGGGACTTTGTCCGACCTCACAGATACGCAGTATTTT. This chain joins TRBV11-2 and TRBJ2-3, with D tentatively TRBD2 (6 bases). The CDR3 consists of 18 residues. CDR1 SGHAT and CDR2 FQNNGV come from the germline V gene. Trimming stripped 4 bases from V and 2 bases from J, with 22 bases between.

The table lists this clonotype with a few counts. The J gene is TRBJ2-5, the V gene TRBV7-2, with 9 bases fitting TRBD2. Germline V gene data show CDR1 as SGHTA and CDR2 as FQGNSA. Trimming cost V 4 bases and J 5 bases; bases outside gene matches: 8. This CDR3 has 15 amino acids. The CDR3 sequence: CASSSRGGEWETQYF. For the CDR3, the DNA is TGTGCCAGCAGCTCGCGGGGGGGCGAGTGGGAGACCCAGTACTTC.

CDR3 region: CASSPRVFEQFF. DNA of the CDR3: TGTGCCAGCAGTCCCAGGGTCTTTGAGCAGTTCTTC. This chain links TRBV12-3 or TRBV12-4 with TRBJ2-1; tentatively, D is TRBD1 (5 bases). The CDR3 length is 12 residues. Trimming stripped 5 bases from V and 9 bases from J, with 11 bases between.

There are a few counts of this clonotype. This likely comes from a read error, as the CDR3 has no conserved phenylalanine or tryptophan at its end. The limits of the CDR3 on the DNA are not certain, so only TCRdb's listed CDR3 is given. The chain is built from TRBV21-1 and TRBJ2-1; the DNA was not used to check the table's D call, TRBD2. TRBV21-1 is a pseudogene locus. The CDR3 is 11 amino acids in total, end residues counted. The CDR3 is CASSKGGRGED.

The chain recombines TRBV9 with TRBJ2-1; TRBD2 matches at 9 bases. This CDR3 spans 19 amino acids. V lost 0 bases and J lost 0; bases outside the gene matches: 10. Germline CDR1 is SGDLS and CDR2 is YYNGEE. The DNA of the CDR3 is TGTGCCAGCAGCGTAGTGGGAACTAGCGGGCCGAGCTCCTACAATGAGCAGTTCTTC. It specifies CASSVVGTSGPSSYNEQFF.

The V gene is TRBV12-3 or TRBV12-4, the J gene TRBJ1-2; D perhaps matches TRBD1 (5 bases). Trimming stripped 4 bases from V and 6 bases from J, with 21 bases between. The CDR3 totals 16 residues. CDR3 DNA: TGTGCCAGCAGTTCCGGGCTTTCGGGCAGGGAGAATGGCTACACCTTC. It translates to CASSSGLSGRENGYTF.

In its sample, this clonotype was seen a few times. The CDR3 DNA reads TGTGCCAGCAGCTTAGCGTTAGGGTATAGAGGTGTAAATCAGCCCCAGCATTTT. This gives the protein CASSLALGYRGVNQPQHF. The rearrangement uses TRBV7-2 and TRBJ1-5, with D unclear. The CDR3 is 18 amino acids. V dropped 0 bases and J dropped 4 bases, with 19 bases sitting between them. CDR1 is SGHTA and CDR2 is FQGNSA in the germline V gene. Full variable domain (missing parts from reference TRBV7-2 and TRBJ1-5): GAGVSQSPSNKVTEKGKDVELRCDPISGHTALYWYRQSLGQGLEFLIYFQGNSAPDKSGLPSDRFSAERTGGSVSTLTIQRTQQEDSAVYLCASSLALGYRGVNQPQHFGDGTRLSIL.

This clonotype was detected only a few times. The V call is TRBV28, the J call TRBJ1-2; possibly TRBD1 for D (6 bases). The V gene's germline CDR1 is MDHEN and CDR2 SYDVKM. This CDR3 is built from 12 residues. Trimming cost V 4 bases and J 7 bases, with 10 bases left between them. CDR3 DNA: TGTGCCAGCAGTTGGGGGCATCCTGGCTACACCTTC. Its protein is CASSWGHPGYTF.

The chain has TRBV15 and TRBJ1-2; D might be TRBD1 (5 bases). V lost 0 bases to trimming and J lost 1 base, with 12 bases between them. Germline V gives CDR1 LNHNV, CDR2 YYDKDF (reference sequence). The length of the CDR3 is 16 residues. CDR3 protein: CATSRDSDSLNYGYTF. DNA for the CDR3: TGTGCCACCAGCAGAGATTCAGACAGTCTTAACTATGGCTACACCTTC.

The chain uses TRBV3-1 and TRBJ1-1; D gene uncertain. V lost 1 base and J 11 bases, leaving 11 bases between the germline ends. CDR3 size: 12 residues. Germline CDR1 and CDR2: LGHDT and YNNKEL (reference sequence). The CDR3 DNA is TGTGCCAGCAGCCAAGGAGCCGACCAGGCTTTCTTT. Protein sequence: CASSQGADQAFF.

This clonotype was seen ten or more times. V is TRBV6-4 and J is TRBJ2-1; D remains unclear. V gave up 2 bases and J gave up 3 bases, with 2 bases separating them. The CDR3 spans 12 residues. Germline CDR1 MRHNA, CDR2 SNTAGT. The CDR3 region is CASSDHYNEQFF. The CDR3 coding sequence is TGTGCCAGCAGTGACCACTACAATGAGCAGTTCTTC.

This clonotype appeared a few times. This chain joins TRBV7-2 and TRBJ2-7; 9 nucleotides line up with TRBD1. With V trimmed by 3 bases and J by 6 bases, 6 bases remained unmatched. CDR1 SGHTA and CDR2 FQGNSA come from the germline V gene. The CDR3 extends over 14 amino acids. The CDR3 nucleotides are TGTGCCAGCAGCTTTAACAGGGGGCTCGGCGAGCAGTACTTC. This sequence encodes CASSFNRGLGEQYF.